Listed here is a single T cell receptor (beta chain). The sample originates from a study of blood T cell repertoires in COVID-19. V lost 5 bases to trimming and J lost 4 bases; unmatched junction nucleotides: 8. The CDR3 is made up of 15 amino acids. Looked up from germline, CDR1 is KGHSH and CDR2 is LQKENI. Some clones are missing from TCRdb's copy, which holds only in-frame ones; the method was immunoSEQ multiplex PCR. The table shows roughly 500,000 clones, with nearly 90% occurring only once. The TCR comes from a man between 18 and 29 years old with COVID-19, enrolled during active disease. The chain couples TRBV18 to TRBJ2-7; 10 nucleotides line up with TRBD1. Sequenced: peripheral blood. CDR3 sequence: CASSAQTGGEYEQYF. In DNA form, the CDR3 reads TGTGCCAGCTCAGCCCAGACAGGGGGCGAGTACGAGCAGTACTTC.